Below are 18 T cell receptor beta chains sequenced from a single sample in a study of tumor-infiltrating lymphocytes in oesophageal squamous cell carcinoma. TCRdb re-called the PCR reads through MiXCR, storing one row per CDR3 protein. The table has over 10,000 distinct CDR3 sequences, approximately 48% seen once. The sequencing input was esophageal tumor tissue. The source of these receptors is a female donor with esophageal squamous cell carcinoma.

About this clonotype itself: Germline and junction disagree at one end, which may indicate a read error. The rearrangement links TRBV7-6 to TRBJ2-5; D gene ambiguous. Germline CDR1 SGHVS, CDR2 FNYEAQ. The CDR3 has 13 residues. The CDR3: CASSSISQETQYF. The CDR3 nucleotides are TGTGCTAGCAGCTCGATAAGCCAAGAGACCCAGTACTTC.

This clonotype was found many times. This is likely a read error, given that the CDR3 carries no conserved phenylalanine or tryptophan at its end. The DNA is left out, because the CDR3 cannot be placed on it with certainty; the CDR3 is given as TCRdb lists it. This chain joins TRBV19 and TRBJ2-7. Germline CDR1 LNHDA, CDR2 SQIVND (reference sequence). With termini counted, the CDR3 has 17 amino acids. The CDR3 protein is CASSLITERNYGYTFGS.

A word on this clonotype: This may be a read error, as it is one base from a much larger clone. The gene calls are TRBV6-1 and TRBJ2-3; D is undetermined. The J call may not be correct, given that the DNA end is closer to TRBJ2-7. CDR1 is MNHNS and CDR2 is SASEGT in the germline V gene. The CDR3 covers 12 residues. This chain's CDR3 is CASSTTRYKQYF. The CDR3 coding sequence is TGTGCCAGCAGTACGACCCGGTACAAGCAGTACTTC.

The rearrangement joins TRBV7-2 to TRBJ2-7; no definite D call. The V end lost 1 base, the J end lost 6 bases, and 13 bases lay between the germline ends. The CDR3 is 14 amino acids. Germline V CDR1 and CDR2: SGHTA, FQGNSA. DNA of the CDR3: TGTGCCAGCAGCTTAGTTCCCCACAGTACCGAGCAGTACTTC. Its translation is CASSLVPHSTEQYF.

The chain is built from TRBV10-2 and TRBJ2-5; 12 nucleotides agree with TRBD2. The CDR3 spans 13 residues. Germline V lookup: CDR1 WSHSY, CDR2 SAAADI. The V and J ends lost 6 bases and 4 bases, in that order; junction bases with no gene match: 0. The chain's CDR3 is CASRTSGGETQYF. CDR3 nucleotides: TGCGCCAGCAGGACTAGCGGGGGAGAGACCCAGTACTTC.

This sequence joins TRBV7-2 and TRBJ2-4, with unresolved D. This CDR3 spans 15 amino acids. The V gene's germline CDR1 is SGHTA and CDR2 FQGNSA. V was shortened by 1 base and J by 3 bases, with 10 bases between the two germline ends. The CDR3 sequence is CASSLGLLGKNIQYF. The CDR3 nucleotides are TGTGCCAGCAGCTTAGGATTATTAGGCAAAAACATTCAGTACTTC.

This clonotype was recorded many times. The conserved phenylalanine or tryptophan normally closing the CDR3 is absent here, so this likely arose from a read error. The DNA is omitted, as the CDR3 cannot be located on it reliably, and the CDR3 follows TCRdb's listing. V and J are TRBV10-2 and TRBJ2-7; the D call in the table, TRBD1, was not verified against the DNA. The CDR3 is 17 amino acids in total, end residues counted. The germline V gene has CDR1 WSHSY and CDR2 SAAADI. This chain's CDR3 is CASKKQGARGYGYTFGS.

This chain connects TRBV11-2 to TRBJ2-5; D possibly corresponds to TRBD2 (5 bases). The J call is in doubt because the DNA end fits TRBJ2-7 better. Germline V CDR1 and CDR2: SGHAT, FQNNGV. The CDR3 extends over 17 amino acids. The CDR3 nucleotides are TGTGCCAGCAGCTTGATTGGAGCTGGTCTGCGGGCCTACGAGCAGTACTTC. Translating it yields CASSLIGAGLRAYEQYF.

J is TRBJ2-1 and V is TRBV7-3; D is uncertain. The V end was cut by 5 bases, the J end by 0 bases, with 5 bases between. Germline CDR1 SGHTA, CDR2 FQGTGA. This CDR3 spans 13 amino acids. The CDR3 DNA reads as TGTGCCAGCAGCCCGGACTCCTACAATGAGCAGTTCTTC. Translated: CASSPDSYNEQFF.

Many counts were recorded for this clonotype. The J gene is TRBJ2-2, the V gene TRBV6-6; 8 bases fit TRBD2. The CDR3 runs to 15 residues. CDR1 is MNHNY and CDR2 is SVGAGI in the germline V gene (reference sequence). The J segment lost 6 bases and the V segment lost 0 bases, leaving 3 bases of the junction unmatched. Written as DNA, the CDR3 is TGTGCCAGCAGTTACTCGACGGGGGGGCCCGGGGAGCTGTTTTTT. Amino acid sequence: CASSYSTGGPGELFF.

The V and J genes are TRBV11-2 and TRBJ2-5; 10 bases are a match to TRBD2. The DNA end favors TRBJ2-1, so the J call may be wrong. The CDR3 has 17 amino acids. Germline CDR1 is SGHAT and CDR2 is FQNNGV. DNA of the CDR3: TGTGCCAGCAGCCCCTTTCGGTCTAGCGGGGGCTGGGGTGAGCAGTTCTTC. Its translation: CASSPFRSSGGWGEQFF.

This clonotype was seen ten or more times. The gene calls are TRBV6-1 and TRBJ2-2; 7 bases map to TRBD1. V was pared by 5 bases and J by 0 bases, with 3 bases of the junction left unmatched. The CDR3 runs to 15 residues. Germline CDR1 is MNHNS and CDR2 is SASEGT. DNA of the CDR3: TGTGCCAGCAGTACCGGGACAGCGAACACCGGGGAGCTGTTTTTT. Its translation: CASSTGTANTGELFF.

The chain is built from TRBV6-8 and TRBJ2-5, with unresolved D. Germline V gene sequence: CDR1 MNHGY, CDR2 SAAAGT. V shed 0 bases and J shed 1 base, with 3 bases lying between them. CDR3 length equals 13 residues. CDR3 nucleotide sequence: TGTGCCAGCAGTTACTCTTCCCAAGAGACCCAGTACTTC. Its protein is CASSYSSQETQYF.

This clonotype appeared a few times. This rearrangement joins TRBV7-8 to TRBJ2-7, with D uncertain. Germline-derived CDR1 and CDR2 are SGHVS and FQNEAQ. The ends were cut back, 5 bases at V and 7 bases at J, with 9 bases in the middle. This CDR3 contains 11 residues. The CDR3 sequence is CASSPRAEQYF. In DNA, the CDR3 is TGTGCCAGCAGCCCCCGCGCGGAGCAGTACTTC. Full variable domain (remainder filled in from reference TRBV7-8 and TRBJ2-7): GAGVSQSPRYKVAKRGQDVALRCDPISGHVSLFWYQQALGQGPEFLTYFQNEAQLDKSGLPSDRFFAERPEGSVSTLKIQRTQQEDSAVYLCASSPRAEQYFGPGTRLTVT.

This rearrangement joins TRBV10-1 to TRBJ2-5, with D perhaps assigned TRBD1 or TRBD2 (6 bases each). The V and J ends lost 6 bases and 5 bases respectively, with 19 bases between them. Germline V CDR1 and CDR2: WNHNN, SYGVQD (reference sequence). CDR3 length equals 15 residues. DNA of the CDR3: TGCGCCAGCAGCGAACTAGGGGGGAGTTGCGAGACCCAGTACTTC. Its translation is CASSELGGSCETQYF.

The chain carries TRBV19 and TRBJ2-2; TRBD1 aligns across 7 bases. J was trimmed by 7 bases and V by 6 bases; bases with no gene match: 8. From germline, CDR1 is LNHDA and CDR2 SQIVND (reference sequence). The CDR3 loop spans 14 amino acids. The CDR3 DNA sequence: TGTGCCAGTAGATCACAAGGGGGCGGCGGGGAGCTGTTTTTT. Protein: CASRSQGGGGELFF.

With regard to this clonotype: Given the absence of the conserved phenylalanine or tryptophan at the CDR3 end, a read error is likely. Because the CDR3's place on the DNA is in doubt, the DNA is left out and the CDR3 is given as listed by TCRdb. CDR3 loop: CASSQQGANSPLHFGN. The chain is built from TRBV7-2 and TRBJ2-3; the table assigns TRBD1, which was not confirmed against the DNA. 16 amino acids form the CDR3, both terminal residues included. Germline CDR1 is SGHTA and CDR2 is FQGNSA.

The rearrangement links TRBV27 to TRBJ2-7, with 11 bases matching TRBD2. The assigned J gene may be wrong: the sequence end matches TRBJ2-1 better. The germline CDR1 and CDR2 sequences are MNHEY and SMNVEV (reference sequence). There are 14 residues in the CDR3. The CDR3 is CASSSGLADPKQFF. DNA of the CDR3: TGTGCCAGCAGTTCGGGACTAGCGGACCCAAAGCAGTTCTTC.